This T cell receptor (beta chain) comes out of a study of blood T cell repertoires in COVID-19. The V gene's germline CDR1 is MNHEY and CDR2 SMNVEV (reference sequence). Losses at the gene ends were 4 bases for V and 0 bases for J; bases not matched to a gene: 5. The CDR3 is made up of 15 amino acids. This clone occurred once. Using immunoSEQ multiplex PCR, the repertoire was profiled, and TCRdb retains in-frame clones only, with some absent. The sample carries roughly 300,000 clones, around 90% recorded once. Everyone who took part was roughly 18 to 89 years old, and they came from 20 to 25 US areas. Cohorts were assigned according to the clinical history that participants reported. Two negative PCRs, clearance, or symptom resolution were required of recovered Cohort 3 donors.

This clonotype was obtained from a woman in her twenties or thirties who had recovered from COVID-19. The sample was PBMCs or T cells enriched from blood (not recorded which). The chain recombines TRBV27 with TRBJ1-1, with TRBD1 identical over 7 bases. The CDR3 DNA is TGTGCCAGCAGTTCCTACAGGGGCGTGAACACTGAAGCTTTCTTT. Its translation: CASSSYRGVNTEAFF.